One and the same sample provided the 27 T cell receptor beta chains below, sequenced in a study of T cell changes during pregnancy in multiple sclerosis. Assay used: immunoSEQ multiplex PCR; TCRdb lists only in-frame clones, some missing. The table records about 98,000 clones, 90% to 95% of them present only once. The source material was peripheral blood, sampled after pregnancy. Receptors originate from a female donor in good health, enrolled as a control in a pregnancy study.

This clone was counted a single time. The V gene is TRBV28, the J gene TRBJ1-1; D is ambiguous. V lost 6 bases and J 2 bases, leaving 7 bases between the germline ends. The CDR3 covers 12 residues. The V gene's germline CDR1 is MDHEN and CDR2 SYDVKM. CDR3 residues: CASSEANTEAFF. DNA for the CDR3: TGTGCCAGCAGCGAGGCAAACACTGAAGCTTTCTTT. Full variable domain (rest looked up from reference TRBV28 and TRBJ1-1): DVKVTQSSRYLVKRTGEKVFLECVQDMDHENMFWYRQDPGLGLRLIYFSYDVKMKEKGDIPEGYSVSREKKERFSLILESASTNQTSMYLCASSEANTEAFFGQGTRLTVV.

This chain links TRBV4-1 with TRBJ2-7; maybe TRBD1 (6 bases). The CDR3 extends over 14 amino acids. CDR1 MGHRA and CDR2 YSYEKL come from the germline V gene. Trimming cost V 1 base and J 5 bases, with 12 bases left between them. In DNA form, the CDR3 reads TGCGCCAGCAGCCAAGGTACAGGGTATCACGAGCAGTACTTC. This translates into CASSQGTGYHEQYF.

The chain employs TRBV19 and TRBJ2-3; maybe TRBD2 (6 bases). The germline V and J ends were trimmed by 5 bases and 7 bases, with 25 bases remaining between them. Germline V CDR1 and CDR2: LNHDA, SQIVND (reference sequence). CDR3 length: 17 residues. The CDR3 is CASSFPPSKGRRNTQYF. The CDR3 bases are TGTGCCAGTAGTTTCCCTCCGTCGAAGGGGAGGCGGAATACGCAGTATTTT.

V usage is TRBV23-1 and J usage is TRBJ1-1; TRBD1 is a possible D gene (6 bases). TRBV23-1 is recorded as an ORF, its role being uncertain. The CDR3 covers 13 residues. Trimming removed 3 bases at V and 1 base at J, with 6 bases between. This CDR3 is CASSHRGNTEAFF. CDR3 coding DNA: TGCGCCAGCAGTCACAGGGGGAACACTGAAGCTTTCTTT.

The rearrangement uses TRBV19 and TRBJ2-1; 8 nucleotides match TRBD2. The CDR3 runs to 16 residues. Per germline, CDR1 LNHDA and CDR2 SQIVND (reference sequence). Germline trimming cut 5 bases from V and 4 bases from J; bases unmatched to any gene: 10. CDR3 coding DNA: TGTGCCAGTAGTGGGTGGAGCGGGGGCATGTACAATGAGCAGTTCTTC. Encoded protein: CASSGWSGGMYNEQFF.

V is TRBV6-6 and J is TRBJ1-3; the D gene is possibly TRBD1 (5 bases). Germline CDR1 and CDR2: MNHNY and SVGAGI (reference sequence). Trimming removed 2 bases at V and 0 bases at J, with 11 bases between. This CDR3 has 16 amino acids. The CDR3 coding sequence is TGTGCCAGCAGTTACGGCGGGGGAAGCTCTGGAAACACCATATATTTT. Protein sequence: CASSYGGGSSGNTIYF.

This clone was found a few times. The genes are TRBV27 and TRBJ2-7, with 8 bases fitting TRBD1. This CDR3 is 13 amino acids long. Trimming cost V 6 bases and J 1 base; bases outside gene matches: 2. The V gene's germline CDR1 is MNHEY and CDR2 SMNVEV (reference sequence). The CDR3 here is CASRRTGSYEQYF. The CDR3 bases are TGTGCCAGCAGAAGGACAGGGTCCTACGAGCAGTACTTC.

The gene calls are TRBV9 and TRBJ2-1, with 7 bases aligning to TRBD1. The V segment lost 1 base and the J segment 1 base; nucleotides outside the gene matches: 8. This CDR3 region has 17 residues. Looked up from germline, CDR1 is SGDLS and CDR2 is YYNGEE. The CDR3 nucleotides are TGTGCCAGCAGCGTATCACTACCGGACAGGTCCTACAATGAGCAGTTCTTC. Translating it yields CASSVSLPDRSYNEQFF. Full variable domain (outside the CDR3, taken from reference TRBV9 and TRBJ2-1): DSGVTQTPKHLITATGQRVTLRCSPRSGDLSVYWYQQSLDQGLQFLIQYYNGEERAKGNILERFSAQQFPDLHSELNLSSLELGDSALYFCASSVSLPDRSYNEQFFGPGTRLTVL.

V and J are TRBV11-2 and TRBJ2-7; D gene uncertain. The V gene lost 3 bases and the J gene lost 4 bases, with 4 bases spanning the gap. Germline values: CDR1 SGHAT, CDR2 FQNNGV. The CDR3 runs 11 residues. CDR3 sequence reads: CASSLRYEQYF. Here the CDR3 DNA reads TGTGCCAGCAGCTTGCGATACGAGCAGTACTTC. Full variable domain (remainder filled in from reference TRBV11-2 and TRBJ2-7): EAGVAQSPRYKIIEKRQSVAFWCNPISGHATLYWYQQILGQGPKLLIQFQNNGVVDDSQLPKDRFSAERLKGVDSTLKIQPAKLEDSAVYLCASSLRYEQYFGPGTRLTVT.

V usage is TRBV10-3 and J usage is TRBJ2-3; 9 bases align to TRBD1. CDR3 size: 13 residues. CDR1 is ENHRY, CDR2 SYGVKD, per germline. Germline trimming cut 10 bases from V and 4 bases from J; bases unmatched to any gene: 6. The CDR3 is CATGGTGPDTQYF. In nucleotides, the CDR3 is TGTGCCACCGGAGGGACAGGGCCAGATACGCAGTATTTT.

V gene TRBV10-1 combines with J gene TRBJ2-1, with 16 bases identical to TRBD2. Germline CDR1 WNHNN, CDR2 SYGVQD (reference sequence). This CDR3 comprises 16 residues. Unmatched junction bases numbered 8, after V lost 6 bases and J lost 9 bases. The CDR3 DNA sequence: TGCGCCAGCAGCCCTTCGGGACTAGCGGGGGGGCCTGAGCAGTTCTTC. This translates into CASSPSGLAGGPEQFF.

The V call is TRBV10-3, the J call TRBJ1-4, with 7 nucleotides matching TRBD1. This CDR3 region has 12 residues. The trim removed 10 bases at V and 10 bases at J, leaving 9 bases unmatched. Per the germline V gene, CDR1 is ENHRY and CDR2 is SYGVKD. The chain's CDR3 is CASRGGGGKLFF. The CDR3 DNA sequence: TGTGCCAGCAGGGGGGGTGGGGGAAAACTGTTTTTT.

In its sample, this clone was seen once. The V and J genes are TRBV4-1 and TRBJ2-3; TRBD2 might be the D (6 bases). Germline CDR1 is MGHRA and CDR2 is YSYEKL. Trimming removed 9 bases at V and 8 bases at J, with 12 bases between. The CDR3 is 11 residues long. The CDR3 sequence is CASPTAGTQYF. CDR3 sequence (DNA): TGCGCCAGTCCAACAGCGGGTACGCAGTATTTT.

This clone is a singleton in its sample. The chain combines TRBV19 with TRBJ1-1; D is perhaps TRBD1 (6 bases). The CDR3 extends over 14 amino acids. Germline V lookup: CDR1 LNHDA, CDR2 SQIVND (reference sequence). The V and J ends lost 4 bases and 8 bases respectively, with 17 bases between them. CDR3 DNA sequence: TGTGCCAGTAGTAAATTACAGGGTTCTTCCGAAGCTTTCTTT. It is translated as CASSKLQGSSEAFF.

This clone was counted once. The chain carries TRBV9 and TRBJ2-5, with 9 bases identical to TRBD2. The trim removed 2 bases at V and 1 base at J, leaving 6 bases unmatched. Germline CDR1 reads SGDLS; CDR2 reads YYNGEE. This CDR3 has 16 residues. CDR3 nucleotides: TGTGCCAGCAGCGTCTCTAGCGGGATTAGCCAAGAGACCCAGTACTTC. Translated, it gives CASSVSSGISQETQYF.

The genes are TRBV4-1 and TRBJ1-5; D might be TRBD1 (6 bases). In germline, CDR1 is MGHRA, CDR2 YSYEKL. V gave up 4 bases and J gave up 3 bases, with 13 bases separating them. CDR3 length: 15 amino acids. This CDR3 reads CASSPTGQNNQPQHF. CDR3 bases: TGCGCCAGCAGCCCGACAGGACAAAACAATCAGCCCCAGCATTTT.

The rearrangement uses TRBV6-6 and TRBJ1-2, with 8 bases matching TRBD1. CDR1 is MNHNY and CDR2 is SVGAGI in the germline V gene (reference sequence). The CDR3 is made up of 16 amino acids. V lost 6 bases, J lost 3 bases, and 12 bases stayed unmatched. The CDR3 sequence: CASSGQGEGYDYGYTF. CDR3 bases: TGTGCCAGCAGCGGACAGGGAGAGGGTTACGACTATGGCTACACCTTC.

This CDR3 is CSGRLTVNTEAFF. CDR3 nucleotide sequence: TGCAGCGGACGCCTGACAGTGAACACTGAAGCTTTCTTT. This chain links TRBV29-1 with TRBJ1-1; D may be TRBD1 (5 bases). Germline CDR1 SQVTM, CDR2 ANQGSEA. The CDR3 consists of 13 residues. Between the trimmed V and J ends, which lost 7 bases and 0 bases, there was a span of 12 bases.

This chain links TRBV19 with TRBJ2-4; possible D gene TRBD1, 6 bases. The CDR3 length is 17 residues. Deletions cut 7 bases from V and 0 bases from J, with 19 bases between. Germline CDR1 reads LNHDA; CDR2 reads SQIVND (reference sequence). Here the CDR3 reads CASNRTYRVLAKNIQYF. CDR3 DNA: TGTGCCAGTAACCGAACCTACAGGGTGCTAGCCAAAAACATTCAGTACTTC.

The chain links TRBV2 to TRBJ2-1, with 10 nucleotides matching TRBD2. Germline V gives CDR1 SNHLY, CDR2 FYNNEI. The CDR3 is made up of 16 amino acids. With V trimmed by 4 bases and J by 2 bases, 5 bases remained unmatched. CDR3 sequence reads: CASSGRLAGAYNEQFF. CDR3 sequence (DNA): TGTGCCAGCAGTGGGCGGCTAGCGGGAGCCTACAATGAGCAGTTCTTC.

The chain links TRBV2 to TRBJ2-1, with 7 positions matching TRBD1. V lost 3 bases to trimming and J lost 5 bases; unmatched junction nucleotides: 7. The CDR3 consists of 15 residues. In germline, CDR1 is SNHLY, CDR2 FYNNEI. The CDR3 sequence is CASSDRDRPNNEQFF. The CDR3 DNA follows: TGTGCCAGCAGTGATAGGGACAGACCCAACAATGAGCAGTTCTTC.

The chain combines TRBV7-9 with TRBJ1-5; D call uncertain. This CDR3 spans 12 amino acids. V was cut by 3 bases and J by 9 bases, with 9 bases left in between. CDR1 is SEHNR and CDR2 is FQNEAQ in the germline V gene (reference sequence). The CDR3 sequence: CASSLGGGPQHF. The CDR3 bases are TGTGCCAGCAGCTTGGGTGGCGGGCCCCAGCATTTT.

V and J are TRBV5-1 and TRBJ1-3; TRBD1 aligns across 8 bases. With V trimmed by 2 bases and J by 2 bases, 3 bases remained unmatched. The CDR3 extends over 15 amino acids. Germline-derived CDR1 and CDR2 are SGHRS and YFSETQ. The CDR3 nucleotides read TGCGCCAGCAGCTTCTCACAGGGGGCTGGAAACACCATATATTTT. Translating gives CASSFSQGAGNTIYF.

The CDR3 region is CASTIGTGGSGANVLTF. CDR3 DNA: TGTGCCAGTACCATCGGGACAGGGGGCTCTGGGGCCAACGTCCTGACTTTC. The V call is TRBV19, the J call TRBJ2-6; 11 nucleotides align to TRBD1. The CDR3 contains 17 residues. The germline V gene encodes CDR1 LNHDA and CDR2 SQIVND (reference sequence). J lost 0 bases, V lost 7 bases, and 5 bases had no gene match.

In nucleotides, the CDR3 is TGCGCCAGCAGCCAAGGGGAGACCACAGATACGCAGTATTTT. Translation: CASSQGETTDTQYF. The chain joins TRBV4-1 to TRBJ2-3; a weak D match, TRBD2 (5 bases). The CDR3 totals 14 residues. Trimming cost V 1 base and J 2 bases, with 7 bases left between them. CDR1 MGHRA and CDR2 YSYEKL come from the germline V gene.

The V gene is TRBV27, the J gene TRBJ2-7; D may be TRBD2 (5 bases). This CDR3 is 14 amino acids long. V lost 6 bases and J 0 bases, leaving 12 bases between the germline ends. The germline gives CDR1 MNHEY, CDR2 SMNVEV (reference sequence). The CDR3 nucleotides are TGTGCCAGCAGCCCTGTGGGGAGCTCCTACGAGCAGTACTTC. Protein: CASSPVGSSYEQYF.

For the CDR3, the DNA is TGTGCCAGCAGCCCGGACAGGGAAAATACGAAGCAGTACTTC. It translates to CASSPDRENTKQYF. The chain is built from TRBV7-6 and TRBJ2-5; 8 positions agree with TRBD1. There are 14 residues in the CDR3. The junction had 13 bases not matched to a gene; V was cut back by 5 bases and J by 11 bases. Looked up from germline, CDR1 is SGHVS and CDR2 is FNYEAQ.